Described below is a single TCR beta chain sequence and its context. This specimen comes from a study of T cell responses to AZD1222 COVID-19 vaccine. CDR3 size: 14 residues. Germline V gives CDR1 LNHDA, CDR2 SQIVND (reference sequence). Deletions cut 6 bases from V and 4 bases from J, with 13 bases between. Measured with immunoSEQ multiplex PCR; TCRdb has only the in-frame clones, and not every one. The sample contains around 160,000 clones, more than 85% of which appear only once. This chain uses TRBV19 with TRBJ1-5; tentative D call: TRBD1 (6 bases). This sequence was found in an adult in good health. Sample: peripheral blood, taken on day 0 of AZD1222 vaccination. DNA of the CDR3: TGTGCCAGTAGACACGGGGGCGGGAATCAGCCCCAGCATTTT. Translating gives CASRHGGGNQPQHF.